The TCR beta chain described here comes from a study of technical replicates of blood from several donors. Profiled with immunoSEQ multiplex PCR; TCRdb holds only in-frame clones, not every one. This table has around 50,000 clones, roughly 90% appearing once. From germline, CDR1 is SGHVS and CDR2 FQNEAQ. The CDR3 is 16 amino acids. J was trimmed by 5 bases and V by 5 bases; bases with no gene match: 10. This clone is deemed medium-sized. Sample: PBMCs. The chain links TRBV7-8 to TRBJ2-2; 8 bases line up with TRBD2. The clonotype was recovered from a human donor in good health. Some clones in this sample may be carry-over from other donors' samples. CDR3 nucleotides: TGTGCCAGCAGCAAACTCGGGAGGGTTAATACCGGGGAGCTGTTTTTT. Its translation: CASSKLGRVNTGELFF. The complete variable domain, with remaining parts taken from reference TRBV7-8 and TRBJ2-2, reads GAGVSQSPRYKVAKRGQDVALRCDPISGHVSLFWYQQALGQGPEFLTYFQNEAQLDKSGLPSDRFFAERPEGSVSTLKIQRTQQEDSAVYLCASSKLGRVNTGELFFGEGSRLTVL.